This T cell receptor (beta chain) was profiled in a study of regulatory T cells in long-lasting Graves disease. This CDR3 spans 14 amino acids. V lost 3 bases to trimming and J lost 6 bases, with 12 bases between them. Germline-derived CDR1 and CDR2 are SGDLS and YYNGEE. This clonotype has just a few counts. The time point: newly diagnosed GD, antithyroid drugs for less than 3 months. With RNA extracted from PBMCs as input, the TCR library was made. Assembly of TCR beta libraries relied on iRepertoire HTBI primers together with Arm-PCR of CDR3 regions. TCRdb passed the multiplex PCR reads through MiXCR, listing each CDR3 protein once. The sample lists over 350,000 distinct CDR3 sequences; 14% were seen once. The data also belong to a second study, concerning T cells in Graves' hyperthyroidism and ophthalmopathy. That source reports: An absence of ophthalmopathy progression within 18 months meant stable Graves' hyperthyroidism.

Source: peripheral blood mononuclear cells (PBMCs), taken at new diagnosis, from a patient treated with antithyroid drugs. This clonotype was sampled from a woman between 45 and 65 years old with Graves disease. The chain has TRBV9 and TRBJ2-2; D is possibly TRBD1 (5 bases). This chain's CDR3 is CASSEGVSSGELFF. Written as DNA, the CDR3 is TGTGCCAGCAGCGAAGGGGTTAGCTCCGGGGAGCTGTTTTTT. Full variable domain (remainder filled in from reference TRBV9 and TRBJ2-2): DSGVTQTPKHLITATGQRVTLRCSPRSGDLSVYWYQQSLDQGLQFLIQYYNGEERAKGNILERFSAQQFPDLHSELNLSSLELGDSALYFCASSEGVSSGELFFGEGSRLTVL.